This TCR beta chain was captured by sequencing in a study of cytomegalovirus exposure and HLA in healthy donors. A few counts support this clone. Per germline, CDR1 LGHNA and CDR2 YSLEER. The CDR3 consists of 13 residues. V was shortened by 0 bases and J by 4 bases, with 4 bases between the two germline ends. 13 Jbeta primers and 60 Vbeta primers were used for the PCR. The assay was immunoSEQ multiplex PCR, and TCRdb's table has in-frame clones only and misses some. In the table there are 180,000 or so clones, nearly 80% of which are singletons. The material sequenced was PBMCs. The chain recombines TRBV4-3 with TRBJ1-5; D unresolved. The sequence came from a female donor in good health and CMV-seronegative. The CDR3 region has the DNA TGCGCCAGCAGCCAAGACAGGAATCAGCCCCAGCATTTT. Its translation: CASSQDRNQPQHF.